This T cell receptor (beta chain) was sequenced in a study of Ad26.COV2.S vaccination and SARS-CoV-2 variants. TCRdb's table, derived via immunoSEQ multiplex PCR, lists solely in-frame clones and lacks some. In the table there are a few hundred thousand clones, around 87% of which are singletons. The J segment lost 5 bases and the V segment lost 4 bases, leaving 4 bases of the junction unmatched. Looked up from germline, CDR1 is SGHRS and CDR2 is YFSETQ. The CDR3 totals 15 residues. Treatment specified: around 19 received Ad26.COV2.S at low or high dose, single or two shots; about 5 received placebo; per-sample allocation not given. Day 63 after the first injection of vaccine or placebo was the sampling time. This adult donor, from Boston, was 18-55 years old.

This receptor was identified in a person aged 18-65 years who received the Ad26.COV2.S COVID-19 vaccine or a placebo. The source material was peripheral blood, sampled in a trial of Ad26.COV2.S vaccine versus placebo. The rearrangement links TRBV5-1 to TRBJ1-5; 12 bases line up with TRBD1. The CDR3 region has the DNA TGCGCCAGCAGCCAGGGACAGGGGGCTTATCAGCCCCAGCATTTT. Encoded protein: CASSQGQGAYQPQHF.